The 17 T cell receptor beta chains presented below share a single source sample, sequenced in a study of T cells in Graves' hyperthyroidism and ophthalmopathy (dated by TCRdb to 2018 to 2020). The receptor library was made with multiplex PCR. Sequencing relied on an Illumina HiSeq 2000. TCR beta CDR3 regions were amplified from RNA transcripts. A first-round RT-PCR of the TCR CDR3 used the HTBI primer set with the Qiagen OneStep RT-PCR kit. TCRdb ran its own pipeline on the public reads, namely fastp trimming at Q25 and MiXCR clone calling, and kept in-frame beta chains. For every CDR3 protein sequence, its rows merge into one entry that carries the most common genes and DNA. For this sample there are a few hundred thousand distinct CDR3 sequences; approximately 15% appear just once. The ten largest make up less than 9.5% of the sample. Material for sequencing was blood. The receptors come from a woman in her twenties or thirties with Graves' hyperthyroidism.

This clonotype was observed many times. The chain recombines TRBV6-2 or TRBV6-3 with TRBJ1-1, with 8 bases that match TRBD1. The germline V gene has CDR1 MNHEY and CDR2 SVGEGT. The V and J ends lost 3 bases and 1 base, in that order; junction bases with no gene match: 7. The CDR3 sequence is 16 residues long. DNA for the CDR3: TGTGCCAGCAGTTATTCGCAGGGGGCACGGAACACTGAAGCTTTCTTT. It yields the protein CASSYSQGARNTEAFF.

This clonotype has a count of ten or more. The CDR3 DNA follows: TGCAGTGCTAGAGAAGAGCGGGAGGGAAACATTCAGTACTTC. Residues: CSAREEREGNIQYF. This chain links TRBV20-1 with TRBJ2-4; TRBD2 matches at 10 bases. V was pared by 0 bases and J by 6 bases, with 2 bases of the junction left unmatched. CDR3 size: 14 residues. CDR1 is DFQATT and CDR2 is SNEGSKA in the germline V gene (reference sequence).

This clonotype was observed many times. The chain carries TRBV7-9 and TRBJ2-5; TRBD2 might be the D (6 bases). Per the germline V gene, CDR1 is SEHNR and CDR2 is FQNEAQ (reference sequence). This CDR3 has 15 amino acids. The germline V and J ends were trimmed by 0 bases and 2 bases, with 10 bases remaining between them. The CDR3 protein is CASSLASGVQETQYF. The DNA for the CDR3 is TGTGCCAGCAGCTTAGCTAGCGGCGTACAAGAGACCCAGTACTTC. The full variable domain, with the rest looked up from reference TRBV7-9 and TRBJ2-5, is DTGVSQNPRHKITKRGQNVTFRCDPISEHNRLYWYRQTLGQGPEFLTYFQNEAQLEKSRLLSDRFSAERPKGSFSTLEIQRTEQGDSAMYLCASSLASGVQETQYFGPGTRLLVL.

The CDR3 protein is CASRRKTRSYNEQFF. The CDR3 DNA is TGTGCCAGTCGAAGGAAGACTAGGTCCTACAATGAGCAGTTCTTC. This chain links TRBV19 with TRBJ2-1, with D possibly TRBD2 on 6 matching bases. Per the germline V gene, CDR1 is LNHDA and CDR2 is SQIVND (reference sequence). The CDR3 has 15 amino acids. The V and J ends lost 8 bases and 1 base respectively, with 15 bases between them.

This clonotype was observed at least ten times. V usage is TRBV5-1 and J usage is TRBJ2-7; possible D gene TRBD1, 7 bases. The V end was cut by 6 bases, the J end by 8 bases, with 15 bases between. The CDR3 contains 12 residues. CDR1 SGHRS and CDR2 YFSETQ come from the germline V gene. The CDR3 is CASTRGAIKQYF. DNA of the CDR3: TGCGCCAGCACCAGGGGGGCAATTAAGCAGTACTTC.

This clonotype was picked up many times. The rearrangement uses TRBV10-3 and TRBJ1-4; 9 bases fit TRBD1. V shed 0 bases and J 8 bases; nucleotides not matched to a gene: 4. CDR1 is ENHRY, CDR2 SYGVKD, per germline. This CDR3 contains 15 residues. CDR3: CAISESVQGAEKLFF. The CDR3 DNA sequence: TGTGCCATCAGTGAGTCCGTACAGGGGGCCGAAAAACTGTTTTTT.

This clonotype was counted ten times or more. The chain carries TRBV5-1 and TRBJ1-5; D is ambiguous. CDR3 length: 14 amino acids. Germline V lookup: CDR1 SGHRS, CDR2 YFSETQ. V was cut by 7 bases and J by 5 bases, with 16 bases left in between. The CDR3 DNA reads TGCGCCAGCCCGAGGGCCCGTGGCGATCAGCCCCAGCATTTT. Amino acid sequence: CASPRARGDQPQHF.

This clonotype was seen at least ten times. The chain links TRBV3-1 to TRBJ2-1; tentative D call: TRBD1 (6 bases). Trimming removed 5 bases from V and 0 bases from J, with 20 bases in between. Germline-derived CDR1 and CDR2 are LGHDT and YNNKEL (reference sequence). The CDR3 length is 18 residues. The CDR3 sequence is CASSSKGQPRSSYNEQFF. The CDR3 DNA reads TGTGCCAGCAGCTCTAAGGGACAACCGAGAAGCTCCTACAATGAGCAGTTCTTC.

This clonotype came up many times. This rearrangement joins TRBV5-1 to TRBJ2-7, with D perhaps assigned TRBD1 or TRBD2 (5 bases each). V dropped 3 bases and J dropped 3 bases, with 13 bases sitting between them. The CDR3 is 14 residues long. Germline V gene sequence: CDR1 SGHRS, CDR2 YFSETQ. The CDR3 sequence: CASSSRDRIYEQYF. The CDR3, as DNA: TGCGCCAGCAGCTCCCGGGACCGAATCTACGAGCAGTACTTC.

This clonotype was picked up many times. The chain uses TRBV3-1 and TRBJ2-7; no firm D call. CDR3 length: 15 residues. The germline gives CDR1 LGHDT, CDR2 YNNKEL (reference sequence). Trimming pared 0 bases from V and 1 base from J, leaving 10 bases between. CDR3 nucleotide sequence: TGTGCCAGCAGCCAAGAGTATATAGGGTCCTACGAGCAGTACTTC. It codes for CASSQEYIGSYEQYF.

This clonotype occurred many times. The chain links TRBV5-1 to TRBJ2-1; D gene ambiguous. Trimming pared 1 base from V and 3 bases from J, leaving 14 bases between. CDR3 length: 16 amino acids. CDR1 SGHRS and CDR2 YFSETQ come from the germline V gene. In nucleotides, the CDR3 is TGCGCCAGCAGCTTGATTTCAGGCCGTATCTACAATGAGCAGTTCTTC. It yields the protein CASSLISGRIYNEQFF.

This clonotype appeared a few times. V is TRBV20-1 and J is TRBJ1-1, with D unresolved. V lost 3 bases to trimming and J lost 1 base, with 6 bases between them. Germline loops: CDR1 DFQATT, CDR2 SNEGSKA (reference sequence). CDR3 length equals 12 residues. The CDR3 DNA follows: TGCAGTGCTAGTGTCAGGAACACTGAAGCTTTCTTT. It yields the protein CSASVRNTEAFF.

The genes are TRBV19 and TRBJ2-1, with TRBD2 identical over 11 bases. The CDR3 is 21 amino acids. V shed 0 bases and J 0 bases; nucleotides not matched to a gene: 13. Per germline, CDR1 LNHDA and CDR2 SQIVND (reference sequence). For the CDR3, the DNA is TGTGCCAGTAGTATAGATGGCCCCGGGCTAGCGGGAGGAAACTCCTACAATGAGCAGTTCTTC. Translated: CASSIDGPGLAGGNSYNEQFF.

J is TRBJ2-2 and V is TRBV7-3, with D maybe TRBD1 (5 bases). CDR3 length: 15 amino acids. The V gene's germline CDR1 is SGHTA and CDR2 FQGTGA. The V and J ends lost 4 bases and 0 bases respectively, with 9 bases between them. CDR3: CASSSGQANTGELFF. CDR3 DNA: TGTGCCAGCAGCTCCGGACAAGCGAACACCGGGGAGCTGTTTTTT.

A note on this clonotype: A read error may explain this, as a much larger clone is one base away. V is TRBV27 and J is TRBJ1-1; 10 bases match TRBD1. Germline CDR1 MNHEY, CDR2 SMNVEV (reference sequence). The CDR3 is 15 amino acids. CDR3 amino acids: CASSLWTGGNTEALF. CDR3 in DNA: TGTGCCAGCAGTTTATGGACAGGGGGGAACACTGAAGCTCTCTTT.

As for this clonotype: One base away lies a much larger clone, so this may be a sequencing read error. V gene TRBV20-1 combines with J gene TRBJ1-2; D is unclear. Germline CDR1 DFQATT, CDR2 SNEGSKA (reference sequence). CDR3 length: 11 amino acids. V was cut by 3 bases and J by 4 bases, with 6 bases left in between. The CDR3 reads CSASRSYGYTF. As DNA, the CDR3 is TGCAGTGCTAGCCGATCCTATGGCTACACCTTC.

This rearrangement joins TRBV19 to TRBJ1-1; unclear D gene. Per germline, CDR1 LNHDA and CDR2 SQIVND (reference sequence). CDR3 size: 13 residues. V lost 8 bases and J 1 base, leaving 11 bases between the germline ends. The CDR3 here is CASGGRRNTEAFF. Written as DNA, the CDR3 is TGTGCCAGTGGAGGCAGGCGGAACACTGAAGCTTTCTTT.